There are many counts of the clone carrying this T cell receptor (beta chain). The data are from a study of T cells in Graves' hyperthyroidism and ophthalmopathy. Template material for amplifying TCR beta CDR3 regions consisted of RNA transcripts. A set of HTBI primers served as the primers for a first-round RT-PCR of the TCR CDR3. Via MiXCR, TCRdb re-called the multiplex PCR reads, giving one row per CDR3 protein. The repertoire holds 250,000 to 300,000 distinct CDR3 sequences, with roughly 15% as singletons. V was cut by 3 bases and J by 4 bases, with 6 bases left in between. CDR3 length: 13 residues.

Specimen: blood. The TCR originated in a woman aged 25 to 39 with Graves' hyperthyroidism that later progressed to Graves' ophthalmopathy. This sequence joins TRBV12-3 or TRBV12-4 and TRBJ2-2; D unclear. Here the CDR3 reads CASSFTATGELFF. The CDR3 DNA sequence: TGTGCCAGCAGTTTTACAGCCACCGGGGAGCTGTTTTTT.